This entry describes one T cell receptor beta chain. Its antigen is still unknown. Germline lookup yields CDR1 SGHNT and CDR2 YYREEE (reference sequence). The CDR3 has 15 amino acids. Unmatched junction bases numbered 8, after V lost 3 bases and J lost 7 bases. This sample was included in a study of cytomegalovirus exposure and HLA in healthy donors. Study-level points and caveats: Several of the most significant clusters appeared linked to common viral pathogens, based on a later analysis. Indistinguishable V segments such as TRBV6-2 and TRBV6-3 were excluded. Highly shared sequence variants in one cluster were likely a sequencing artifact.

Use of 60 Vbeta and 13 Jbeta primers characterized the PCR. TCRdb's copy holds only in-frame clones and misses some; the assay was immunoSEQ multiplex PCR. The profile shows 95,000 to 150,000 clones, under 90% of them singletons. Sample: PBMCs. The V call is TRBV5-4, the J call TRBJ2-5, with 11 positions matching TRBD2. The receptor comes from a female donor in good health and CMV-seropositive. CDR3 region: CASSSGTSGTGTQYF. The CDR3 DNA reads as TGTGCCAGCAGCTCGGGGACTAGCGGTACGGGGACCCAGTACTTC.